This record looks at one T cell receptor beta chain sequence and its context. Germline V CDR1 and CDR2: SGHRS, YFSETQ. The germline V and J ends were trimmed by 4 bases and 0 bases, with 11 bases remaining between them. This CDR3 region has 14 residues. With 60 Vbeta and 13 Jbeta primers, the PCR was carried out. Original data processing: A follow-up analysis tallied 86 million or so unique TCR beta chains, roughly 11 million shared. Clones were read by immunoSEQ multiplex PCR, and TCRdb kept only the in-frame ones, dropping some. V, J and clone size are those of that table, while D and trimming were read from the DNA. The sample yields about 130,000 clones, roughly 80% seen once. This specimen comes from a study of cytomegalovirus exposure and HLA in healthy donors.

The V gene is TRBV5-1, the J gene TRBJ2-7; weak D call: TRBD1 (5 bases). This receptor was obtained from a man between 25 and 39 years old in good health and CMV-seronegative. The sequencing sample was made of PBMCs. CDR3: CASSGQGTSYEQYF. CDR3 sequence (DNA): TGCGCCAGCAGCGGTCAGGGAACCTCCTACGAGCAGTACTTC.